Presented here are 26 T cell receptor beta chains from one specimen sequenced in a study of cytomegalovirus exposure and HLA in healthy donors. Only in-frame clones appear in the TCRdb table, and some are missing; sequencing was by immunoSEQ multiplex PCR. The top ten clones hold approximately 3.5% of a sample with 100,000 to 150,000 clones, roughly 90% of them seen once. The sample taken for sequencing was PBMCs. The receptors stem from a man aged 25 to 45 in good health and CMV-seronegative.

The V gene is TRBV9, the J gene TRBJ1-1; unclear D gene. Per the germline V gene, CDR1 is SGDLS and CDR2 is YYNGEE. The CDR3 has 13 amino acids. The germline V and J ends were trimmed by 0 bases and 3 bases, with 6 bases remaining between them. The CDR3 DNA reads as TGTGCCAGCAGCGTAGCTCTGTACACTGAAGCTTTCTTT. Amino acid sequence: CASSVALYTEAFF.

This clone was seen a handful of times. The chain is built from TRBV2 and TRBJ2-7; D is possibly TRBD1 (7 bases). V was trimmed by 11 bases and J by 3 bases, leaving 14 bases between them. The CDR3 is 12 residues long. Looked up from germline, CDR1 is SNHLY and CDR2 is FYNNEI. The CDR3 loop reads CAGGTAYYEQYF. The DNA of the CDR3 is TGTGCCGGAGGGACAGCCTACTACGAGCAGTACTTC.

The gene calls are TRBV5-6 and TRBJ2-1; 10 nucleotides match TRBD2. V lost 1 base, J lost 4 bases, and 8 bases stayed unmatched. The CDR3 covers 17 residues. Germline assignment: CDR1 SGHDT and CDR2 YYEEEE. The CDR3 nucleotides read TGTGCCAGCAGCTTGTTGACCGGACTAGCGGTATACAATGAGCAGTTCTTC. This translates into CASSLLTGLAVYNEQFF.

This clone was seen only once. The chain is built from TRBV6-1 and TRBJ1-3; 7 nucleotides align to TRBD1. Germline trimming cut 8 bases from V and 0 bases from J; bases unmatched to any gene: 10. The CDR3 loop spans 16 amino acids. The germline CDR1 and CDR2 sequences are MNHNS and SASEGT. The DNA of the CDR3 is TGTGCCAGCGGTGCCTCGACAGGGCTCTCTGGAAACACCATATATTTT. It codes for CASGASTGLSGNTIYF.

The chain recombines TRBV27 with TRBJ2-7; the match to TRBD2 covers 7 bases. CDR3 length: 13 residues. The trim removed 6 bases at V and 4 bases at J, leaving 6 bases unmatched. The germline gives CDR1 MNHEY, CDR2 SMNVEV (reference sequence). CDR3 sequence (DNA): TGTGCCAGCAGCCGGGACTATGAATACGAGCAGTACTTC. It is translated as CASSRDYEYEQYF.

CDR3 loop: CASSDEWGGNQDTQYF. In DNA form, the CDR3 reads TGTGCCAGCAGTGACGAGTGGGGGGGCAATCAAGATACGCAGTATTTT. The chain recombines TRBV6-4 with TRBJ2-3; perhaps TRBD2 as D (7 bases). Germline loops: CDR1 MRHNA, CDR2 SNTAGT. Between the trimmed V and J ends, which lost 2 bases and 5 bases, there was a span of 17 bases. The CDR3 is made up of 16 amino acids.

A single count supports this clone. The rearrangement joins TRBV7-8 to TRBJ2-2, with 9 bases matching TRBD1. Trimming removed 4 bases from V and 1 base from J; junction bases left unmatched: 4. The CDR3 length is 16 residues. Germline values: CDR1 SGHVS, CDR2 FQNEAQ. The CDR3 DNA reads TGTGCCAGCAGCTCTCAGACAGGGGGGAACACCGGGGAGCTGTTTTTT. Its translation is CASSSQTGGNTGELFF.

The rearrangement links TRBV27 to TRBJ2-7, with 8 bases fitting TRBD2. CDR3 length equals 16 residues. CDR1 MNHEY and CDR2 SMNVEV come from the germline V gene (reference sequence). V lost 7 bases, J lost 1 base, and 12 bases stayed unmatched. CDR3 nucleotides: TGTGCCAGCACACCCTCGGGGGGGGCAGGGTCCTACGAGCAGTACTTC. As protein: CASTPSGGAGSYEQYF.

The V call is TRBV19, the J call TRBJ2-3; 13 bases agree with TRBD2. The V segment lost 6 bases and the J segment 3 bases; nucleotides outside the gene matches: 6. Per germline, CDR1 LNHDA and CDR2 SQIVND (reference sequence). The CDR3 sequence is 16 residues long. CDR3 coding DNA: TGTGCCAGTAGAGAGACTAGCGGGGGGAAAACAGATACGCAGTATTTT. The encoded protein is CASRETSGGKTDTQYF.

This clone turned up a few times. This rearrangement joins TRBV19 to TRBJ2-7; no clear D. Trimming took 0 bases from V and 4 from J, leaving 7 bases between them. Germline CDR1 is LNHDA and CDR2 is SQIVND (reference sequence). CDR3 length: 13 amino acids. CDR3 protein: CASSIDTEYEQYF. CDR3 coding DNA: TGTGCCAGTAGTATAGACACAGAATACGAGCAGTACTTC.

V usage is TRBV5-1 and J usage is TRBJ2-7, with D possibly being TRBD1 (6 bases). Trimming took 2 bases from V and 2 from J, leaving 8 bases between them. The CDR3 runs to 13 residues. Per germline, CDR1 SGHRS and CDR2 YFSETQ. In DNA form, the CDR3 reads TGCGCCAGCAGCTTCTCAGGGGCCTACGAGCAGTACTTC. Protein product: CASSFSGAYEQYF.

J is TRBJ2-5 and V is TRBV5-1; possibly TRBD2 for D (6 bases). CDR1 is SGHRS, CDR2 YFSETQ, per germline. V was pared by 4 bases and J by 1 base, with 14 bases between. CDR3 size: 15 residues. DNA of the CDR3: TGCGCCAGCAGCCCGAGAACCGGGGGCCAAGAGACCCAGTACTTC. Encoded protein: CASSPRTGGQETQYF.

CDR3 nucleotides: TGTGCCAGCAGCCTCTGGGGGGACACTGAAGCTTTCTTT. Translation: CASSLWGDTEAFF. The chain is built from TRBV11-2 and TRBJ1-1, with a possible D match to TRBD1 (5 bases). Trimming removed 5 bases from V and 3 bases from J, with 10 bases in between. The germline CDR1 and CDR2 sequences are SGHAT and FQNNGV. There are 13 residues in the CDR3.

The CDR3 here is CASSFAGGIETQYF. DNA for the CDR3: TGTGCCAGCAGCTTCGCGGGGGGGATAGAGACCCAGTACTTC. The rearrangement joins TRBV7-2 to TRBJ2-5, with 9 bases fitting TRBD2. The germline CDR1 and CDR2 sequences are SGHTA and FQGNSA. V shed 3 bases and J 4 bases; nucleotides not matched to a gene: 3. The CDR3 has 14 amino acids.

CDR3 sequence reads: CASSLILNSYEQYF. In nucleotides, the CDR3 is TGTGCCAGCAGTTTAATCCTAAACTCCTACGAGCAGTACTTC. The chain joins TRBV27 to TRBJ2-7; D is undetermined. The germline V gene has CDR1 MNHEY and CDR2 SMNVEV (reference sequence). Trimming shortened V by 2 bases and J by 0 bases, and 8 bases separated the two germline ends. This CDR3 is built from 14 residues.

This chain links TRBV7-2 with TRBJ2-7; 7 bases map to TRBD2. The CDR3 covers 15 residues. Germline-derived CDR1 and CDR2 are SGHTA and FQGNSA. Trimming took 0 bases from V and 7 from J; bases not matched to a gene: 9. CDR3: CASSLAALAGGEQYF. DNA for the CDR3: TGTGCCAGCAGCTTAGCAGCGCTAGCCGGGGGGGAGCAGTACTTC.

The chain combines TRBV6-5 with TRBJ2-5; possibly TRBD1 for D (6 bases). In germline, CDR1 is MNHEY, CDR2 SVGAGI. The CDR3 is 12 residues long. Trimming left V 2 bases short and J 5 bases short, with 6 bases between. The chain's CDR3 is CASSYRGETQYF. The DNA for the CDR3 is TGTGCCAGCAGTTACAGGGGGGAGACCCAGTACTTC.

In DNA form, the CDR3 reads TGTGCCAGCAGCGCACCCACCCGGGTAGGGGGCATGGGCTACACCTTC. This gives the protein CASSAPTRVGGMGYTF. The V call is TRBV9, the J call TRBJ1-2; 7 bases fit TRBD1. The trim removed 3 bases at V and 8 bases at J, leaving 16 bases unmatched. Per germline, CDR1 SGDLS and CDR2 YYNGEE. The CDR3 is 16 residues long.

The chain combines TRBV19 with TRBJ2-5, with a tentative D call TRBD2 (6 bases). Trimming stripped 4 bases from V and 5 bases from J, with 17 bases between. Germline CDR1 LNHDA, CDR2 SQIVND (reference sequence). This CDR3 contains 15 residues. DNA of the CDR3: TGTGCCAGTAGTACCCTCGGAGGAGGGACGGAGACCCAGTACTTC. This codes for CASSTLGGGTETQYF.

The gene calls are TRBV18 and TRBJ2-1; 7 positions agree with TRBD2. The V and J ends lost 3 bases and 6 bases, in that order; junction bases with no gene match: 8. Germline CDR1 and CDR2: KGHSH and LQKENI. This CDR3 spans 15 amino acids. The CDR3: CASSPPQRESNEQFF. CDR3 DNA sequence: TGTGCCAGCTCACCCCCCCAGCGGGAATCCAATGAGCAGTTCTTC.

The rearrangement links TRBV5-1 to TRBJ1-2; the D is unclear. This CDR3 region has 18 residues. Germline CDR1 is SGHRS and CDR2 is YFSETQ. V was pared by 3 bases and J by 0 bases, with 21 bases between. CDR3 bases: TGCGCCAGCAGCTCTCGCTTGTACAGCCGTCGAGCTAACTATGGCTACACCTTC. Translating it yields CASSSRLYSRRANYGYTF. The variable domain in full, completed from reference TRBV5-1 and TRBJ1-2, reads KAGVTQTPRYLIKTRGQQVTLSCSPISGHRSVSWYQQTPGQGLQFLFEYFSETQRNKGNFPGRFSGRQFSNSRSEMNVSTLELGDSALYLCASSSRLYSRRANYGYTFGSGTRLTVV.

The V call is TRBV13, the J call TRBJ2-1; 11 positions agree with TRBD2. Germline CDR1 reads PRHDT; CDR2 reads FYEKMQ (reference sequence). The length of the CDR3 is 15 residues. V gave up 7 bases and J gave up 7 bases; unmatched junction bases: 9. The DNA for the CDR3 is TGTGCCAGCACCCACCCTAGCGGGGGGCCTAATGAGCAGTTCTTC. It codes for CASTHPSGGPNEQFF.

The CDR3, as DNA: TGTGCCAGCTCACCACGGACAGGTGACGAGCAGTACTTC. This encodes CASSPRTGDEQYF. The rearrangement joins TRBV18 to TRBJ2-7; 7 bases are a match to TRBD1. The CDR3 loop spans 13 amino acids. V trimming: 1 base; J trimming: 5 bases; junction bases outside the gene matches: 2. In germline, CDR1 is KGHSH, CDR2 LQKENI.

This chain connects TRBV19 to TRBJ1-1; 11 bases fit TRBD1. The junction had 6 bases not matched to a gene; V was cut back by 5 bases and J by 4 bases. Germline loops: CDR1 LNHDA, CDR2 SQIVND (reference sequence). The CDR3 contains 15 residues. This CDR3 is CASSPVGQGGTEAFF. The CDR3 bases are TGTGCCAGTAGTCCCGTGGGACAGGGGGGCACTGAAGCTTTCTTT.

In the case of this clone: The sample carries other DNA sequences with the same CDR3. The chain has TRBV5-4 and TRBJ1-1; D unresolved. V was pared by 3 bases and J by 2 bases, with 5 bases between. The germline V gene encodes CDR1 SGHNT and CDR2 YYREEE (reference sequence). This CDR3 comprises 12 residues. CDR3 sequence reads: CASSSGNTEAFF. CDR3 DNA: TGTGCCAGCAGCTCAGGCAACACTGAAGCTTTCTTT.

The chain carries TRBV28 and TRBJ1-5; no reliable D call. The germline gives CDR1 MDHEN, CDR2 SYDVKM. This CDR3 is built from 12 residues. V shed 2 bases and J shed 5 bases, with 4 bases lying between them. The CDR3, as DNA: TGTGCCAGCAGTTTACCTCATCAGCCCCAGCATTTT. Its translation is CASSLPHQPQHF. Based on the CDR3 plus reference TRBV28 and TRBJ1-5, the full variable domain is DVKVTQSSRYLVKRTGEKVFLECVQDMDHENMFWYRQDPGLGLRLIYFSYDVKMKEKGDIPEGYSVSREKKERFSLILESASTNQTSMYLCASSLPHQPQHFGDGTRLSIL.